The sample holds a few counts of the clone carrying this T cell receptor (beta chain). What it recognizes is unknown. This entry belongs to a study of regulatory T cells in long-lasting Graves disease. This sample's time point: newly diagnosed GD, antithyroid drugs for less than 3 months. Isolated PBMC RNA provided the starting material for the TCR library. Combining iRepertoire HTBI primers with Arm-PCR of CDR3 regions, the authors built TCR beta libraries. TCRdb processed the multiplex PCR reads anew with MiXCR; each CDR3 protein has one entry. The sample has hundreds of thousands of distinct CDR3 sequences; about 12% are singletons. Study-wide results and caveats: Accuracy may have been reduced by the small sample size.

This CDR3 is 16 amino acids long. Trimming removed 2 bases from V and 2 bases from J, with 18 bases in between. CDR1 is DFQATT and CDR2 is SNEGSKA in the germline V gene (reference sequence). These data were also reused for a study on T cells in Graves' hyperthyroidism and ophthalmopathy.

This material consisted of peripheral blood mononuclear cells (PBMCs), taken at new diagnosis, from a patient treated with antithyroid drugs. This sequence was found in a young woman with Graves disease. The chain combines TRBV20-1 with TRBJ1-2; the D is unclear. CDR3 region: CSARIWPPTRNYGYTF. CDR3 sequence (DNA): TGCAGTGCTAGAATCTGGCCACCAACTAGGAACTATGGCTACACCTTC.